Listed below are T cell receptor beta chains from one sample, sequenced in a study of cytomegalovirus exposure and HLA in healthy donors. Generated by immunoSEQ multiplex PCR, the TCRdb table keeps only in-frame clones and is missing some. Here the sample spans 150,000 to 200,000 clones, about 80% being singletons. What was sequenced was PBMCs. The source of these receptors is a man younger than 35 in good health and CMV-seronegative. Both conserved end residues are part of each CDR3.

>TRBV6-5|13|TRBJ1-2
CASSFGTPYGYTF
>TRBV7-9|17|TRBJ1-3
CASSNPTTEFSGNTIYF
>TRBV28|15|TRBJ2-2
CASSFIEGVGGELFF
>TRBV7-6|16|TRBJ2-3
CASSPWTGGVSDTQYF
>TRBV11-2|13|TRBJ2-7
CASSFYSHYEQYF
>TRBV28|21|TRBJ2-1
CASSPSEPGVTAGGNRNEQFF
>TRBV15|15|TRBJ2-2
CATRLSGRADWELFF
>TRBV6-5|13|TRBJ1-1
CASSLQGSTEAFF
>TRBV29-1|13|TRBJ2-7
CSARGAGGYEQYF
>TRBV25-1|14|TRBJ2-1
CASSASSSYNEQFF
>TRBV2|15|TRBJ2-1
CASRRGQGAINEQFF
>TRBV28|13|TRBJ1-2
CASSTTQGGGYTF
>TRBV11-2|14|TRBJ2-3
CASSLRRQADTQYF
>TRBV4-1|14|TRBJ1-6
CASSQPGQAFPLHF
>TRBV7-9|14|TRBJ1-2
CASSGDRGVYGYTF
>TRBV5-4|13|TRBJ2-2
CASSSRGNGELFF
>TRBV4-1|18|TRBJ1-5
CASSQEKILATGNQPQHF